This T cell receptor (beta chain) originates from a study of blood T cell repertoires in COVID-19. At the level of the study: From T cells, B-cell-depleted T cells, or PBMCs came the material, which was cDNA or gDNA.

Authors' methods: Amplifying reference gene primers gave estimates of nucleated cell counts. TCRdb's table, derived via immunoSEQ multiplex PCR, lists solely in-frame clones and lacks some. D and trimming come from the DNA, and the V and J calls and clone size come from that table. The table shows roughly 260,000 clones, with roughly 90% occurring only once. CDR1 and CDR2 (germline): MNHEY, SVGAGI. The junction had 2 bases not matched to a gene; V was cut back by 6 bases and J by 0 bases. The CDR3 has 15 amino acids. With regard to this clone: This specimen includes other DNA sequences encoding the same CDR3.

The receptor comes from a woman between 45 and 60 years old who had recovered from COVID-19. What was sequenced was peripheral blood. The V call is TRBV6-5, the J call TRBJ1-5, with 10 bases matching TRBD1. The CDR3 sequence is CASRRQGASNQPQHF. Written as DNA, the CDR3 is TGTGCCAGCAGGCGACAGGGGGCTAGCAATCAGCCCCAGCATTTT.